This T cell receptor beta chain was sequenced for a study of OX40 agonist ivuxolimab in advanced cancers. Across the study: At doses from 0.01 to 10 mg/kg, patients were given intravenous ivuxolimab every 2 weeks. 40% to 50% of patients had received prior checkpoint inhibitor therapy. Findings of the study overall: Expanded clones were, on average, more numerous among CD8+ T cells than CD4+.

This clone was seen a single time. The antigen is undetermined. TCRdb keeps only in-frame clones here, not all; method: immunoSEQ multiplex PCR. The table records around 29,000 clones, roughly 86% of them present only once. A history of autoimmune disease or systemic immunosuppression excluded patients. The material sequenced was CD4+ or CD8+ T cells sorted from blood, taken in a trial of the OX40 agonist ivuxolimab. The sequence was collected from an adult with an advanced solid tumor such as melanoma, head and neck, liver or kidney cancer.

CDR3 nucleotide sequence: TGTGCCAGCCTGCAGGAAAACTACGAGCAGTACTTC. Translating it yields CASLQENYEQYF. The J gene is TRBJ2-7, the V gene TRBV11-2; D not certain. The CDR3 is 12 residues long. From germline, CDR1 is SGHAT and CDR2 FQNNGV. V was pared by 8 bases and J by 3 bases, with 11 bases between.